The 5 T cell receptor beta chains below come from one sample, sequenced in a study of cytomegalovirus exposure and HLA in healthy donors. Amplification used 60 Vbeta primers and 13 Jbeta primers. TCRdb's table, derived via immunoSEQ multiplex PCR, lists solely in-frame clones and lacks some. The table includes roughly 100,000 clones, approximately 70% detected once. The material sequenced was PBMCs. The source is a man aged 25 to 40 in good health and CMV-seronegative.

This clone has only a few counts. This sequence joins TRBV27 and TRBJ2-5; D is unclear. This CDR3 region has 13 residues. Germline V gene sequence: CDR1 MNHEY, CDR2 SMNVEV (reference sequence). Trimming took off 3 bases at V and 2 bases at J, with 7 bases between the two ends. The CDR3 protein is CASSFKQQETQYF. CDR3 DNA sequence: TGTGCCAGCAGTTTCAAACAGCAAGAGACCCAGTACTTC.

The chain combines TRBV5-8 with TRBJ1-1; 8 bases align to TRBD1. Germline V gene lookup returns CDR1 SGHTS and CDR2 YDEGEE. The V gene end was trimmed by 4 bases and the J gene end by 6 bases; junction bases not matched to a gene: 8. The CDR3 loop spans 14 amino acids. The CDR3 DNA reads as TGTGCCAGCAGCGGACAGGACAGGGATTCTGAAGCTTTCTTT. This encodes CASSGQDRDSEAFF.

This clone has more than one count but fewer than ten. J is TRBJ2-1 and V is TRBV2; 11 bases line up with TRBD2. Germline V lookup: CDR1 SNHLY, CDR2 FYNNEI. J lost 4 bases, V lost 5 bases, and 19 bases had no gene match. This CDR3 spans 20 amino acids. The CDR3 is CASSSGGTSGHLGGYNEQFF. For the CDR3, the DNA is TGTGCCAGCAGTAGCGGTGGGACTAGCGGCCACCTTGGCGGGTACAATGAGCAGTTCTTC.

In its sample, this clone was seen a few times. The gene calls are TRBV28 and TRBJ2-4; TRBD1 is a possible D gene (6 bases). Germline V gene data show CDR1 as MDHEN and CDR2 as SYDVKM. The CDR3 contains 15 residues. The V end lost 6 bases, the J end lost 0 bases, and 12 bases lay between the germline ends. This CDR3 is CASSSQGIAKNIQYF. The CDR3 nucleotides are TGTGCCAGCAGCTCCCAGGGGATAGCCAAAAACATTCAGTACTTC.

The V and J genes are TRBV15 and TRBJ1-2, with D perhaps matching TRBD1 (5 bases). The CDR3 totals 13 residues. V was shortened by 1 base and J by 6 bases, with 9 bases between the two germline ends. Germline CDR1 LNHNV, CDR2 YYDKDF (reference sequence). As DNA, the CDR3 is TGTGCCACCAGCAGAGGGGGGAGGGATGGCTACACCTTC. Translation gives CATSRGGRDGYTF.